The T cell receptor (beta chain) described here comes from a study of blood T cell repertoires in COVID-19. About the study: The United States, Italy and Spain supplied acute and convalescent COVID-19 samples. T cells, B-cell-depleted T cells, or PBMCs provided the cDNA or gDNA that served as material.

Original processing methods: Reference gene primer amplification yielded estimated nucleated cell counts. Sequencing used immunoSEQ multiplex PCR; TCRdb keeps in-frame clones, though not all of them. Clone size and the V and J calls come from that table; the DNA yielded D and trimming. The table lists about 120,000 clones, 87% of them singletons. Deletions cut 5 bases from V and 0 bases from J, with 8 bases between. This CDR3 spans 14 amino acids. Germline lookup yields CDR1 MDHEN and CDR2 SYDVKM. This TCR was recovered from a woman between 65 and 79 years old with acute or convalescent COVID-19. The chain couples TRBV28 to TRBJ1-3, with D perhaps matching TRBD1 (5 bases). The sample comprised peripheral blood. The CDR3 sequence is CASSRDFSGNTIYF. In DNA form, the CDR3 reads TGTGCCAGCAGTCGGGACTTCTCTGGAAACACCATATATTTT. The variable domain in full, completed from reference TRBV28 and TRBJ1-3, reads DVKVTQSSRYLVKRTGEKVFLECVQDMDHENMFWYRQDPGLGLRLIYFSYDVKMKEKGDIPEGYSVSREKKERFSLILESASTNQTSMYLCASSRDFSGNTIYFGEGSWLTVV.